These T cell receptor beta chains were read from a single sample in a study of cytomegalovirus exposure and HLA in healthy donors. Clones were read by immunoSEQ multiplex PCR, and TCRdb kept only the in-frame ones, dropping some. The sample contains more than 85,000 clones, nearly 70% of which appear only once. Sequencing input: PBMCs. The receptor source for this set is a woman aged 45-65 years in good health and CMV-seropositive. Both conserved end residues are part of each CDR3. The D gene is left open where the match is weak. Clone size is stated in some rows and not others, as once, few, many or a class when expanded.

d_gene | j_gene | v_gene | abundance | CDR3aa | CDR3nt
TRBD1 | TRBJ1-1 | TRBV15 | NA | CATSGDRVGLVTEAFF | TGTGCCACCAGCGGAGACAGGGTGGGTTTGGTCACTGAAGCTTTCTTT
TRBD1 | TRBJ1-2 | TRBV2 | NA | CASSTNRGPNYGYTF | TGTGCCAGCAGTACCAACAGGGGGCCTAACTATGGCTACACCTTC
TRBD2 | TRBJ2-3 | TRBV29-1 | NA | CSVERGAGDSTDTQYF | TGCAGCGTTGAAAGAGGGGCGGGGGATAGCACAGATACGCAGTATTTT
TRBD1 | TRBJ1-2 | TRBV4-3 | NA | CASSRPGQGVGYTF | TGCGCCAGCAGCCGACCGGGACAGGGGGTTGGCTACACCTTC
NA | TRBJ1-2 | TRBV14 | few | CASSAVEGYGYTF | TGTGCCAGCAGCGCGGTGGAGGGCTATGGCTACACCTTC
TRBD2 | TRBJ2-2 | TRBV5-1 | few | CASSLASSGGELFF | TGCGCCAGCAGCTTGGCGTCTAGCGGCGGGGAGCTGTTTTTT
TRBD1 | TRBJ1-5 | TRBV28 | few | CASRVVGDRHQPQHF | TGTGCCAGCAGGGTGGTTGGGGACAGACATCAGCCCCAGCATTTT
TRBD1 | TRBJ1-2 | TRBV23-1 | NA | CASSQPGTGGGTNYGYTF | TGCGCCAGCAGTCAACCCGGGACAGGCGGAGGTACTAACTATGGCTACACCTTC
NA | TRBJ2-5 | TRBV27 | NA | CASSLRAGRGATQYF | TGTGCCAGCAGTTTAAGGGCGGGGAGAGGCGCGACCCAGTACTTC
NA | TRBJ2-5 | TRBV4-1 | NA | CASSPHDRGQETQYF | TGCGCCAGCAGCCCTCACGATAGAGGGCAAGAGACCCAGTACTTC
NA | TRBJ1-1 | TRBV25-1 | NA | CASSVRRSGATEAFF | TGTGCCAGCAGTGTCCGTCGAAGTGGGGCCACTGAAGCTTTCTTT
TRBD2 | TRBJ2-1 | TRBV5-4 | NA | CASSLKAGGPHEQFF | TGTGCCAGCAGCTTGAAAGCGGGAGGGCCCCATGAGCAGTTCTTC
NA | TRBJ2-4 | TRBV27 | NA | CASSYLHGADLAKNIQYF | TGTGCCAGCAGTTATCTCCATGGAGCGGACCTAGCCAAAAACATTCAGTACTTC
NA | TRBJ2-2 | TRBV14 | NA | CASSQSLTAPKELFF | TGTGCCAGCAGCCAATCTTTGACAGCTCCGAAGGAGCTGTTTTTT
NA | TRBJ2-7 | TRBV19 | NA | CASTPDEAGQTRIQHF | TGTGCCAGTACCCCGGACGAGGCGGGACAGACCCGGATTCAGCACTTC
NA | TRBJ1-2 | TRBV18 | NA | CASSPDWNYGYTF | TGTGCCAGCTCACCAGACTGGAACTATGGCTACACCTTC
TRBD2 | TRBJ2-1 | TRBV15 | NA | CATSTVIRAGPTSHNEQFF | TGTGCCACCAGCACCGTGATTCGAGCGGGGCCCACATCCCACAATGAGCAGTTCTTC